This T cell receptor beta chain was identified in a study of response to subunit inactivated influenza vaccine (dated by TCRdb to the late 2010s). Broadly, across the study: Deep quantitative profiling of the T cell receptor repertoire was used in the study to follow responses to a trivalent subunit inactivated influenza vaccine.

Overall study outcomes, separate from this receptor: The authors suggested that each seasonal influenza vaccination may recruit only a limited number of new T cells.

As concerns this clonotype: Its antigen remains unidentified. No per-base quality is available; no much larger clone lies one base away.

The CDR3 goes from the cysteine to the phenylalanine over 11 residues. Only CDR3 DNA is held: 33 bases, read in frame from base 1. CDR1 and CDR2 are read off the germline V gene as MDHEN and SYDVKM. Trimming removed 7 bases from V and 4 bases from J, leaving 8 bases between the germline ends. The library came from RT-PCR. Sequencing instrument: Illumina HiSeq 2500. TCRdb reran the public reads through fastp at Q25 and MiXCR, keeping productive beta chains. Entries that share a CDR3 protein sequence are merged under the most common genes and DNA. The sample table contains fewer than 200,000 distinct CDR3 sequences; only one count was recorded for about 9% of them. Approximately 11% of the sample comes from the top ten.

Here the sequenced sample was non-naive T cells sorted from PBMCs, taken on the day of vaccination. The cell subset or site label for this specimen denotes: memory T cell fraction. This clonotype originated in a man in his fifties who received an inactivated influenza vaccine. Donor details come from another sample of the same person, matched by shared clones. Recombination joined TRBV28 with TRBJ2-7; the D gene lacks a confident call. CDR3 loop: CASNSFYEQYF. The DNA reads as follows: TGTGCCAGCAACTCATTTTACGAGCAGTACTTC.